A selection of T cell receptor beta chains follows, all from one sample in a study of regulatory T cells in long-lasting Graves disease. MiXCR, run by TCRdb on the multiplex PCR reads, gives a single entry per CDR3 protein. The data hold roughly 510,000 distinct CDR3 sequences, with 15% to 20% observed a single time. These data were also filed under a second study, of T cells in Graves' hyperthyroidism and ophthalmopathy.

The sequences come from peripheral blood mononuclear cells (PBMCs), collected at new diagnosis, from a patient treated with antithyroid drugs. The receptors originated from a man between 18 and 29 years old with Graves disease. Each CDR3 is given with its conserved first and last residue. The D gene is left open where the match is weak. Rows give clone size only sometimes, using once, few, many, or a class for an expanded clone.

d_call clone_size j_call v_call cdr3_aa cdr3_nt
. many TRBJ2-4 TRBV12-3/TRBV12-4 CASSLRLVGAKNIQYF TGTGCCAGCAGTCTCCGACTAGTGGGAGCCAAAAACATTCAGTACTTC
. few TRBJ2-1 TRBV20-1 CSARSRLRDSLGTWLGNEQFF TGCAGTGCTAGATCCCGACTTCGGGACTCGCTTGGTACATGGTTGGGGAATGAGCAGTTCTTC
. many TRBJ2-7 TRBV24-1 CATSDLYRSQYF TGTGCCACCAGTGATTTGTATCGTTCCCAGTACTTC
TRBD1 many TRBJ1-5 TRBV5-1 CASSLRGQGAKQPQHF TGCGCCAGCAGCTTGAGGGGACAGGGGGCTAAACAGCCCCAGCATTTT
. many TRBJ2-7 TRBV6-1 CASRLRDRRYEQYF TGTGCCAGCAGGCTCCGGGACCGGCGCTACGAGCAGTACTTC
TRBD1 many TRBJ1-2 TRBV6-1 CASRPPGQGAGGYTF TGTGCCAGCAGGCCTCCGGGACAGGGGGCTGGTGGCTACACCTTC
TRBD1 . TRBJ1-4 TRBV7-9 CASSPTGTGTEKLFF TGTGCCAGCAGCCCCACCGGGACAGGGACTGAAAAGCTGTTTTTT
TRBD1 once TRBJ1-2 TRBV20-1 CSAWTGRDGYTF TGCAGTGCTTGGACAGGGCGGGATGGCTACACCTTC
. . TRBJ2-1 TRBV29-1 CSVEAGGRGYEQFF TGCAGCGTTGAAGCCGGGGGGCGCGGGTATGAGCAGTTCTTC
. many TRBJ1-4 TRBV28 CASSPFENVGREKLFF TGTGCCAGCAGCCCATTCGAAAACGTAGGGCGGGAAAAACTGTTTTTT
. many TRBJ1-2 TRBV6-5 CASSYSGSKNYGYTF TGTGCCAGCAGTTACTCGGGCAGCAAAAACTATGGCTACACCTTC
. many TRBJ2-7 TRBV3-1 CASSQESGLAEQYF TGTGCCAGCAGCCAAGAATCAGGCCTGGCCGAGCAGTACTTC
. many TRBJ2-1 TRBV20-1 CSAVAGTLDNEQFF TGCAGTGCGGTAGCCGGGACACTTGACAATGAGCAGTTCTTC
. . TRBJ2-1 TRBV11-3 CASSPTYRDEQFF TGTGCCAGCAGCCCCACTTACAGGGATGAGCAGTTCTTC
TRBD2 many TRBJ2-1 TRBV11-3 CASSLISQGSGRTDEQFF TGTGCCAGCAGCTTAATATCCCAGGGTAGCGGGAGGACGGATGAGCAGTTCTTC
. . TRBJ2-2 TRBV7-9 CASSPRTATGELFF TGTGCCAGCAGCCCCCGGACTGCGACCGGGGAGCTGTTTTTT
. few TRBJ2-5 TRBV28 CASSFPSVEETQYF TGTGCCAGCAGTTTCCCCTCTGTTGAGGAGACCCAGTACTTC
. few TRBJ2-1 TRBV7-9 CASSLNLREWQFF TGTGCCAGCAGCTTAAATTTGAGGGAGTGGCAGTTCTTC
. many TRBJ1-1 TRBV11-1 CASSPDPTRAEAFF TGTGCCAGCAGCCCGGACCCCACCCGAGCTGAAGCTTTCTTT
. . TRBJ2-1 TRBV12-3/TRBV12-4 CASRDTYEQLF TGTGCCAGCAGGGATACCTACGAGCAGCTCTTC
TRBD1 . TRBJ2-1 TRBV5-5 CASSWDRGEQFF TGTGCCAGCAGCTGGGACAGGGGAGAGCAGTTCTTC
TRBD1 . TRBJ1-6 TRBV20-1 CSGRLGTGVSPLHF TGCAGTGGCAGACTCGGGACAGGGGTTTCACCCCTCCACTTT
TRBD1 . TRBJ2-7 TRBV14 CASSQLNRGSYEQYF TGTGCCAGCAGCCAACTTAACAGGGGTTCCTACGAGCAGTACTTC
. few TRBJ2-7 TRBV12-3/TRBV12-4 CASTTTAFEQYF TGTGCCAGCACCACGACCGCTTTCGAGCAGTACTTC
. many TRBJ2-2 TRBV6-1 CAYRRADTGELFF TGTGCATACCGGAGGGCCGACACCGGGGAGCTGTTTTTT
. . TRBJ2-3 TRBV20-1 CSARETARTDTQYF TGCAGTGCTAGGGAGACAGCCCGCACAGATACGCAGTATTTT
. . TRBJ1-1 TRBV20-1 CSASGDSAEAFF TGCAGTGCGTCGGGGGACTCGGCTGAAGCTTTCTTT
TRBD2 . TRBJ2-7 TRBV20-1 CSAGSGGSYEQYF TGCAGTGCTGGTAGCGGGGGCTCCTACGAGCAGTACTTC
. . TRBJ2-5 TRBV20-1 CSARDSGGETQYF TGCAGTGCTAGAGATAGCGGAGGGGAGACCCAGTACTTC
. many TRBJ2-1 TRBV2 CASRVRTRSYNEQFF TGTGCCAGCAGGGTTCGAACGAGGTCCTACAATGAGCAGTTCTTC
. few TRBJ2-2 TRBV12-3/TRBV12-4 CASILASGELFF TGTGCCAGCATTCTAGCGTCCGGGGAGCTGTTTTTT
. many TRBJ2-3 TRBV5-1 CASSPGLLADTQYF TGCGCCAGCAGCCCAGGACTGCTAGCAGATACGCAGTATTTT
. . TRBJ2-5 TRBV4-1 CASSQKNGRARGPETQYF TGCGCCAGCAGCCAAAAGAACGGACGGGCAAGGGGTCCAGAGACCCAGTACTTC
TRBD2 few TRBJ2-7 TRBV20-1 CSARPSGLYTYEQYF TGCAGTGCTAGACCCTCGGGACTATATACCTACGAGCAGTACTTC
. . TRBJ2-6 TRBV19 CASSISSSGANVLTF TGTGCCAGTAGTATTAGCAGCTCTGGGGCCAACGTCCTGACTTTC
. few TRBJ2-6 TRBV4-1 CASSRVQFSGANVLTF TGCGCCAGCAGCCGAGTACAGTTCTCTGGGGCCAACGTCCTGACTTTC
. few TRBJ2-7 TRBV20-1 CSARDVVRSLYEQYF TGCAGTGCTAGAGATGTAGTGCGGAGTCTCTACGAGCAGTACTTC
. many TRBJ2-3 TRBV5-1 CASSTGSTDTQYF TGTGCCAGCAGCACGGGTAGCACAGATACGCAGTATTTT
. . TRBJ2-1 TRBV29-1 CSVENSRPEQFF TGCAGCGTTGAGAACAGTCGCCCTGAGCAGTTCTTC
. . TRBJ2-1 TRBV27 CASSLRGIGSGGYEQFF TGTGCCAGCAGTTTAAGGGGGATCGGGTCCGGGGGGTACGAGCAGTTCTTC
. few TRBJ2-4 TRBV3-1 CASSPRGGDLDF TGTGCCAGCAGCCCCAGAGGAGGGGATTTGGACTTC
TRBD2 . TRBJ2-1 TRBV12-3/TRBV12-4 CASSTSGRGQFF TGTGCCAGCAGTACTAGCGGGAGAGGGCAGTTCTTC
. . TRBJ2-2 TRBV15 CATSPGHQNTGELFF TGTGCCACCAGCCCGGGACACCAAAACACCGGGGAGCTGTTTTTT
. few TRBJ2-2 TRBV7-2 CASSRSNTGELFF TGTGCCAGCAGCCGATCGAACACCGGGGAGCTGTTTTTT
. many TRBJ2-3 TRBV28 CASHDPGRKITDTQYF TGTGCCAGCCACGACCCGGGGCGCAAAATAACAGATACGCAGTATTTT
. many TRBJ2-7 TRBV19 CASSTAGHGYEQYF TGTGCCAGTAGTACCGCAGGGCACGGCTACGAGCAGTACTTC
TRBD1 . TRBJ1-2 TRBV7-9 CASSLGGQGEANYGYTF TGTGCCAGCAGCTTAGGGGGACAGGGGGAAGCTAACTATGGCTACACCTTC
TRBD1 . TRBJ2-1 TRBV24-1 CATSDSRQGASETQFF TGTGCCACCAGTGACTCAAGACAGGGGGCTTCAGAGACCCAGTTCTTC
TRBD1 . TRBJ1-2 TRBV19 CASSTGTGPANYGYTF TGTGCCAGTAGTACCGGGACAGGACCAGCTAACTATGGCTACACCTTC
. few TRBJ2-1 TRBV7-8 CASSLGVRSSYNEQFF TGTGCCAGCAGCTTAGGAGTCCGCAGCTCCTACAATGAGCAGTTCTTC
TRBD1 many TRBJ1-1 TRBV6-1 CASSNRGWTEAFF TGTGCCAGCAGTAACAGGGGATGGACTGAAGCTTTCTTT
TRBD1 many TRBJ1-1 TRBV30 CAWRERGLWGTEAFF TGTGCCTGGAGGGAAAGGGGGCTGTGGGGCACTGAAGCTTTCTTT
. many TRBJ1-5 TRBV27 CASSLSGLGSQPQHF TGTGCCAGCAGTTTATCGGGCCTAGGGTCTCAGCCCCAGCATTTT
TRBD1 . TRBJ2-7 TRBV27 CASSLRGTDRVHEQYF TGTGCCAGCAGTTTAAGGGGAACGGACAGGGTCCACGAGCAGTACTTC
. . TRBJ2-7 TRBV27 CASSLSFSRQGYEQYF TGTGCCAGCAGTTTATCATTCTCCCGGCAGGGCTACGAGCAGTACTTC
TRBD2 many TRBJ2-7 TRBV29-1 CSGLAGGYEQYF TGCAGCGGACTAGCGGGAGGCTACGAGCAGTACTTC
. . TRBJ2-7 TRBV4-2 CASSQEGFFDEQYF TGTGCCAGCAGCCAAGAAGGCTTCTTCGACGAGCAGTACTTC
TRBD2 . TRBJ2-7 TRBV12-3/TRBV12-4 CASSFLPLGFGAGGSDEQYF TGTGCCAGCAGTTTCTTACCCCTTGGGTTTGGAGCGGGAGGGTCTGACGAGCAGTACTTC
. many TRBJ2-1 TRBV12-3/TRBV12-4 CASIWSGETNEQFF TGTGCCAGCATCTGGTCAGGGGAAACCAATGAGCAGTTCTTC